This T cell receptor (beta chain) was identified during a study of chemoradiotherapy in HPV16-positive cancers. As for the study in general: Functional T-cell assays on two HPV16-positive patients' cells defined candidate HPV-specific clones and common TCR motifs.

Repertoires were sampled repeatedly during chemoradiotherapy. Produced via immunoSEQ multiplex PCR; TCRdb's table is partial and in-frame only. The sample has about 2,600 clones; about 86% are singletons. About this clone itself: Its matching antigen is unknown.

Study conclusions and caveats: Non-HPV-specific T cells did not expand in tumors during treatment, whereas candidate HPV-specific clones and E7-related motifs did. HPV-specific T cells were functionally defined from only two HPV16-positive patients.

The CDR3 totals 15 residues. The trim removed 5 bases at V and 6 bases at J, leaving 8 bases unmatched. Germline loops: CDR1 MNHEY, CDR2 SMNVEV (reference sequence). The specimen comprised tumor tissue, sampled from a patient who underwent chemoradiotherapy. J is TRBJ2-3 and V is TRBV27, with TRBD2 matching over 10 bases. This sequence was found in a human donor with HPV-associated anogenital cancer. The CDR3 here is CASSGLAGAWDTQYF. The CDR3 region has the DNA TGTGCCAGCAGTGGGCTAGCGGGAGCATGGGATACGCAGTATTTT.